The 10 T cell receptor beta chains presented below share a single source sample, sequenced in a study of T-cell reconstitution after alpha-beta-depleted transplantation in children. Construction of the TCRbeta library involved unique molecular identifiers. TCRdb passed the PCR reads through MiXCR, listing each CDR3 protein once. The table shows around 670,000 distinct CDR3 sequences, with roughly 13% occurring only once. This sample comprised PBMCs, obtained before TCRalphabeta/CD19-depleted stem cell transplant. The receptors here all came from a girl aged 2-15 years with congenital amegakaryocytic thrombocytopenia, due to receive a stem cell transplant.

This clonotype was detected ten times or more. CDR3 sequence: CSVEERGTAAFF. As DNA, the CDR3 is TGCAGCGTTGAAGAGAGGGGGACAGCGGCTTTCTTT. The V call is TRBV29-1, the J call TRBJ1-1, with 7 bases lining up with TRBD1. The CDR3 spans 12 residues. J gave up 11 bases and V 0 bases, and 6 bases lay outside the gene matches. In germline, CDR1 is SQVTM, CDR2 ANQGSEA.

The gene calls are TRBV2 and TRBJ1-5, with unresolved D. CDR3 length: 12 residues. Germline CDR1 reads SNHLY; CDR2 reads FYNNEI. The V end lost 8 bases, the J end lost 2 bases, and 7 bases lay between the germline ends. CDR3 bases: TGTGCCAGCTGTTGTGGCAATCAGCCCCAGCATTTT. This translates into CASCCGNQPQHF.

There are many counts of this clonotype. This chain connects TRBV5-1 to TRBJ2-3; D possibly corresponds to TRBD1 (6 bases). The germline V gene has CDR1 SGHRS and CDR2 YFSETQ. With 2 bases removed from V and 3 bases from J, the gap between germline ends came to 10 bases. CDR3 length equals 14 residues. DNA for the CDR3: TGCGCCAGCAGCTTAGGACAGACGACAGATACGCAGTATTTT. Translated, it gives CASSLGQTTDTQYF.

This clonotype was seen ten or more times. The V call is TRBV5-1, the J call TRBJ2-3; no reliable D call. Between the trimmed V and J ends, which lost 1 base and 2 bases, there was a span of 20 bases. CDR3 length: 18 amino acids. Germline CDR1 and CDR2: SGHRS and YFSETQ. The chain's CDR3 is CASSLKPPRPLFTDTQYF. The CDR3 nucleotides are TGCGCCAGCAGCTTGAAACCCCCGCGACCGCTCTTCACAGATACGCAGTATTTT. The whole variable domain, remainder taken from reference TRBV5-1 and TRBJ2-3, is KAGVTQTPRYLIKTRGQQVTLSCSPISGHRSVSWYQQTPGQGLQFLFEYFSETQRNKGNFPGRFSGRQFSNSRSEMNVSTLELGDSALYLCASSLKPPRPLFTDTQYFGPGTRLTVL.

CDR3 protein: CASSQVAGDGNRNEQFF. The CDR3 DNA is TGCGCCAGCAGCCAAGTGGCAGGGGACGGTAACCGCAATGAGCAGTTCTTC. This rearrangement joins TRBV4-1 to TRBJ2-1; maybe TRBD1 (6 bases). Trimming removed 1 base at V and 6 bases at J, with 19 bases between. CDR1 and CDR2 from the germline V gene are MGHRA and YSYEKL. The CDR3 has 17 amino acids.

This clonotype has at least ten counts. In DNA form, the CDR3 reads TGCAGTGCTGGGACTAGCGGGAGGGCCTTGTGGGAGCAGTACTTC. The encoded protein is CSAGTSGRALWEQYF. This chain links TRBV20-1 with TRBJ2-7, with 16 nucleotides matching TRBD2. The germline gives CDR1 DFQATT, CDR2 SNEGSKA (reference sequence). Trimming cost V 5 bases and J 7 bases; bases outside gene matches: 8. This CDR3 is 15 amino acids long.

This clonotype was seen many times. This rearrangement joins TRBV29-1 to TRBJ1-2, with 9 bases identical to TRBD1. The CDR3 extends over 12 amino acids. V shed 6 bases and J 8 bases; nucleotides not matched to a gene: 7. CDR1 SQVTM and CDR2 ANQGSEA come from the germline V gene. The CDR3 reads CSVGTGRRGYTF. The CDR3 nucleotides read TGCAGCGTAGGGACAGGGCGTAGAGGCTACACCTTC.

In this sample, this clonotype turned up many times. The chain has TRBV27 and TRBJ1-1, with 7 positions matching TRBD1. The CDR3 is 15 residues long. V lost 5 bases and J lost 1; bases outside the gene matches: 7. Germline V gene data show CDR1 as MNHEY and CDR2 as SMNVEV (reference sequence). CDR3 loop: CASSARGGRNTEAFF. In DNA form, the CDR3 reads TGTGCCAGCAGTGCGAGAGGGGGCCGGAACACTGAAGCTTTCTTT.

This clonotype appeared many times. The genes are TRBV20-1 and TRBJ2-2; D is perhaps TRBD1 (6 bases). V gave up 6 bases and J gave up 7 bases, with 18 bases separating them. The V gene's germline CDR1 is DFQATT and CDR2 SNEGSKA (reference sequence). CDR3 length: 14 amino acids. The CDR3 here is CSANSGTTNGELFF. The CDR3 coding sequence is TGCAGTGCGAATTCCGGGACAACTAACGGGGAGCTGTTTTTT.

In this sample, this clonotype turned up many times. V is TRBV5-1 and J is TRBJ2-2; D gene unclear. The length of the CDR3 is 13 residues. Germline values: CDR1 SGHRS, CDR2 YFSETQ. The germline V and J ends were trimmed by 4 bases and 6 bases, with 10 bases remaining between them. In DNA, the CDR3 is TGCGCCAGCAGCCGAGCCTTGGCCGGGGAGCTGTTTTTT. Its protein is CASSRALAGELFF. Using reference TRBV5-1 and TRBJ2-2 for the parts outside the CDR3, the full variable domain is KAGVTQTPRYLIKTRGQQVTLSCSPISGHRSVSWYQQTPGQGLQFLFEYFSETQRNKGNFPGRFSGRQFSNSRSEMNVSTLELGDSALYLCASSRALAGELFFGEGSRLTVL.